The entry below describes one T cell receptor (beta chain). These data are taken from a study of brain T cells in children with intractable seizures. Time point given: blood from clinic visit 5 months post-surgery; TSC patient then seizure free. The data were produced by immunoSEQ multiplex PCR, yet TCRdb's version contains in-frame clones alone and is incomplete. The sample shows about 340,000 clones, 85% to 95% of them seen only once. Sequencing used peripheral blood, obtained less than 6 months after surgery. This sequence was found in a boy in the first two years of life with tuberous sclerosis and intractable seizures.

The CDR3 bases are TGCGCCAGCAGCTTGCTAGGACAGGACAACACCGGGGAGCTGTTTTTT. Its translation: CASSLLGQDNTGELFF. The chain couples TRBV5-1 to TRBJ2-2; 7 bases map to TRBD1. The V segment lost 1 base and the J segment 2 bases; nucleotides outside the gene matches: 5. This CDR3 is 16 amino acids long. The V gene's germline CDR1 is SGHRS and CDR2 YFSETQ. The full variable domain, completed using reference TRBV5-1 and TRBJ2-2, is KAGVTQTPRYLIKTRGQQVTLSCSPISGHRSVSWYQQTPGQGLQFLFEYFSETQRNKGNFPGRFSGRQFSNSRSEMNVSTLELGDSALYLCASSLLGQDNTGELFFGEGSRLTVL.